Shown below are 11 T cell receptor beta chains from a single sample sequenced in a study of PD-1 blockade in mismatch repair-deficient tumors. Method: immunoSEQ multiplex PCR; TCRdb's copy keeps in-frame clones and lacks some. The sample lists 50,000 or so clones, 77% occurring once. Sequenced material: PBMCs, taken before pembrolizumab treatment. The source of these receptors is an adult with mismatch repair-deficient cancer.

This sequence joins TRBV4-1 and TRBJ2-7, with D unclear. The germline V and J ends were trimmed by 4 bases and 0 bases, with 19 bases remaining between them. Germline V gives CDR1 MGHRA, CDR2 YSYEKL. The CDR3 consists of 17 residues. The CDR3 bases are TGCGCCAGCAGCCTCAGCAGATCCACCCAGTACTCCTACGAGCAGTACTTC. Translating it yields CASSLSRSTQYSYEQYF.

The table lists this clone with a few counts. This rearrangement joins TRBV27 to TRBJ1-2; 7 bases align to TRBD1. Germline assignment: CDR1 MNHEY and CDR2 SMNVEV (reference sequence). V lost 5 bases, J lost 2 bases, and 2 bases stayed unmatched. The CDR3 runs 13 residues. This chain's CDR3 is CASSRDRNYGYTF. In DNA, the CDR3 is TGTGCCAGCAGTCGGGACAGAAACTATGGCTACACCTTC.

This clone showed up just a few times. The J gene is TRBJ2-1, the V gene TRBV28; 12 bases fit TRBD2. Germline lookup yields CDR1 MDHEN and CDR2 SYDVKM. The CDR3 covers 12 residues. The CDR3 spells CGLGLAGGEQFF. The CDR3 DNA reads TGTGGGTTGGGACTAGCGGGCGGGGAGCAGTTCTTC.

The chain couples TRBV6-4 to TRBJ2-1, with 11 nucleotides matching TRBD2. This CDR3 region has 16 residues. Germline CDR1 is MRHNA and CDR2 is SNTAGT. V was pared by 2 bases and J by 4 bases, with 4 bases of the junction left unmatched. CDR3 DNA: TGTGCCAGCAGTGACACCGGGACTAGCGGATACAATGAGCAGTTCTTC. Its translation: CASSDTGTSGYNEQFF.

The gene calls are TRBV4-3 and TRBJ2-3, with TRBD2 matching 8 bases. There are 19 residues in the CDR3. J gave up 2 bases and V 0 bases, and 13 bases lay outside the gene matches. Germline-derived CDR1 and CDR2 are LGHNA and YSLEER. The CDR3 loop reads CASSQDYSGAGGNTDTQYF. The CDR3 region has the DNA TGCGCCAGCAGCCAAGATTATAGCGGGGCGGGAGGCAACACAGATACGCAGTATTTT.

The rearrangement links TRBV27 to TRBJ1-5, with D unclear. Per germline, CDR1 MNHEY and CDR2 SMNVEV (reference sequence). The CDR3 extends over 13 amino acids. V lost 1 base and J lost 2, with 3 bases in between. CDR3 bases: TGTGCCAGCAGTTTATTGGGCAATCAGCCCCAGCATTTT. Translating gives CASSLLGNQPQHF.

The J gene is TRBJ2-3, the V gene TRBV30, with D possibly being TRBD2 (6 bases). This CDR3 region has 14 residues. The V gene lost 4 bases and the J gene lost 2 bases, with 13 bases spanning the gap. Germline V gives CDR1 GTSNPN, CDR2 SVGIG (reference sequence). The CDR3 nucleotides read TGTGCCTGGACCCGGGACTTAGACACAGATACGCAGTATTTT. Translated, it gives CAWTRDLDTDTQYF.

The rearrangement uses TRBV27 and TRBJ1-2; D not resolved. This CDR3 is 13 amino acids long. Germline lookup yields CDR1 MNHEY and CDR2 SMNVEV (reference sequence). Trimming cost V 4 bases and J 0 bases, with 6 bases left between them. The chain's CDR3 is CASSYSTNYGYTF. In nucleotides, the CDR3 is TGTGCCAGCAGTTACAGCACTAACTATGGCTACACCTTC.

The chain uses TRBV6-1 and TRBJ1-2; the D gene is possibly TRBD1 (6 bases). The CDR3 runs to 14 residues. V was cut by 4 bases and J by 4 bases, with 13 bases left in between. The germline V gene has CDR1 MNHNS and CDR2 SASEGT. In DNA, the CDR3 is TGTGCCAGCAGTGTCGGGCAGGGGCCCTATGGCTACACCTTC. Translation gives CASSVGQGPYGYTF.

CDR3 amino acids: CAWSVRGSGTYEQYF. CDR3 DNA sequence: TGTGCCTGGAGTGTACGTGGTTCAGGAACCTACGAGCAGTACTTC. The chain has TRBV30 and TRBJ2-7; D call uncertain. Between the trimmed V and J ends, which lost 0 bases and 2 bases, there was a span of 14 bases. From germline, CDR1 is GTSNPN and CDR2 SVGIG (reference sequence). The CDR3 loop spans 15 amino acids.

DNA for the CDR3: TGTGCCAGTAGTATTTCGGGAAGGACTCCGGGGGCTGAGCAGTTCTTC. It is translated as CASSISGRTPGAEQFF. The gene calls are TRBV19 and TRBJ2-1; either TRBD1 or TRBD2 may fit D (6 bases each). In germline, CDR1 is LNHDA, CDR2 SQIVND (reference sequence). This CDR3 region has 16 residues. The V end lost 3 bases, the J end lost 9 bases, and 21 bases lay between the germline ends. The full variable domain, rest sourced from reference TRBV19 and TRBJ2-1, is DGGITQSPKYLFRKEGQNVTLSCEQNLNHDAMYWYRQDPGQGLRLIYYSQIVNDFQKGDIAEGYSVSREKKESFPLTVTSAQKNPTAFYLCASSISGRTPGAEQFFGPGTRLTVL.